One sample yielded the 3 T cell receptor beta chains listed below, sequenced in a study of CXCR3-negative and CXCR3-positive naive CD8 T cells. The study's findings and limits: Compared with CXCR3-negative naive cells, CXCR3-positive naive cells showed more hydrophobic TRB CDR3s.

UMI-labeled TRB cDNA libraries were prepared by 5' RACE. TCRdb reprocessed the 5' RACE reads and reports one entry per CDR3 protein, with no DNA. Here the sample table reports around 63,000 distinct CDR3 sequences. These TCRs' antigens remain unknown. Sequenced input: naive CXCR3+ CD8+ T cells from blood. Regarding subset: CD45RO-CCR7+CD27+CD95- naive CD8+ T cells expressing CXCR3 (TNR3+). The receptors were sampled from a human donor in good health. Some clones in this sample may be carry-over from other donors' samples.

The chain recombines TRBV10-3 with TRBJ2-7. The germline V gene has CDR1 ENHRY and CDR2 SYGVKD. This CDR3 is built from 14 residues. The CDR3 reads CAISDSKITYEQYF.

The CDR3: CASSGTGGLNQPQHF. V gene TRBV7-6 combines with J gene TRBJ1-5; TCRdb's assignment of TRBD1 cannot be checked, as there is no DNA. The V gene's germline CDR1 is SGHVS and CDR2 FNYEAQ. This CDR3 is 15 amino acids long.

This chain uses TRBV29-1 with TRBJ1-2. The CDR3 covers 12 residues. The germline gives CDR1 SQVTM, CDR2 ANQGSEA. This CDR3 reads CSAVTPNYGYTF.